The next 19 T cell receptor beta chains were all read from a single sample in a study of cytomegalovirus exposure and HLA in healthy donors. 60 Vbeta and 13 Jbeta primers were used in PCR. Measured with immunoSEQ multiplex PCR; TCRdb has only the in-frame clones, and not every one. The sample holds around 90,000 clones, over 65% seen once. Sequencing used PBMCs. Receptor source: a man between 50 and 59 years old in good health and CMV-seronegative.

The chain links TRBV28 to TRBJ1-1; 9 bases match TRBD1. This CDR3 spans 14 amino acids. Germline-derived CDR1 and CDR2 are MDHEN and SYDVKM. The J segment lost 4 bases and the V segment lost 7 bases, leaving 7 bases of the junction unmatched. The CDR3, as DNA: TGTGCCAGCACCCACAGGGGGCAGGGCACTGAAGCTTTCTTT. Translating gives CASTHRGQGTEAFF.

This clone was recorded a few times. This sequence joins TRBV28 and TRBJ2-1, with D tentatively TRBD2 (5 bases). Germline loops: CDR1 MDHEN, CDR2 SYDVKM. CDR3 length equals 14 residues. Trimming cost V 6 bases and J 1 base, with 10 bases left between them. The CDR3, as DNA: TGTGCCAGCAGACCAACTAGGTCCTACAATGAGCAGTTCTTC. Protein sequence: CASRPTRSYNEQFF.

The rearrangement uses TRBV19 and TRBJ1-1; D perhaps matches TRBD1 (6 bases). The CDR3 loop spans 17 amino acids. Between the trimmed V and J ends, which lost 0 bases and 1 base, there was a span of 15 bases. Germline V gene data show CDR1 as LNHDA and CDR2 as SQIVND (reference sequence). CDR3 region: CASSIDGLTGPNTEAFF. The CDR3 region has the DNA TGTGCCAGTAGTATAGATGGGCTTACAGGGCCGAACACTGAAGCTTTCTTT.

V is TRBV5-6 and J is TRBJ2-3; maybe TRBD1 (6 bases). This CDR3 comprises 14 residues. Germline lookup yields CDR1 SGHDT and CDR2 YYEEEE. V was cut by 4 bases and J by 6 bases, with 15 bases left in between. This CDR3 is CASSPGGKGDTQYF. CDR3 coding DNA: TGTGCCAGCAGCCCTGGGGGCAAAGGGGATACGCAGTATTTT. Full variable domain (missing parts from reference TRBV5-6 and TRBJ2-3): DAGVTQSPTHLIKTRGQQVTLRCSPKSGHDTVSWYQQALGQGPQFIFQYYEEEERQRGNFPDRFSGHQFPNYSSELNVNALLLGDSALYLCASSPGGKGDTQYFGPGTRLTVL.

This clone was counted a single time. This chain joins TRBV19 and TRBJ1-5; tentatively, D is TRBD1 (6 bases). CDR3 length equals 15 residues. Per germline, CDR1 LNHDA and CDR2 SQIVND (reference sequence). Trimming cost V 2 bases and J 4 bases, with 12 bases left between them. The CDR3 bases are TGTGCCAGTAGTATACAAGGGGGGGTTAATCAGCCCCAGCATTTT. Its translation: CASSIQGGVNQPQHF.

This clone was seen only once. The V gene is TRBV5-4, the J gene TRBJ2-7, with 8 bases fitting TRBD1. This CDR3 spans 15 amino acids. Germline V gives CDR1 SGHNT, CDR2 YYREEE (reference sequence). The trim removed 6 bases at V and 2 bases at J, leaving 10 bases unmatched. CDR3 DNA sequence: TGTGCCAGCAAACTCAGACAGGGGAGGACCTACGAGCAGTACTTC. It yields the protein CASKLRQGRTYEQYF.

The V gene is TRBV9, the J gene TRBJ2-3, with no clear D. The CDR3 is made up of 14 amino acids. Germline V CDR1 and CDR2: SGDLS, YYNGEE. The V gene lost 3 bases and the J gene lost 1 base, with 9 bases spanning the gap. CDR3 bases: TGTGCCAGCAGCGCGACTTCGCGCACAGATACGCAGTATTTT. Encoded protein: CASSATSRTDTQYF.

This clone was seen just once. The V gene is TRBV7-2, the J gene TRBJ2-3, with D perhaps TRBD2 (6 bases). Germline loops: CDR1 SGHTA, CDR2 FQGNSA. The CDR3 is made up of 15 amino acids. The V end lost 7 bases, the J end lost 3 bases, and 17 bases lay between the germline ends. CDR3 sequence (DNA): TGTGCCAGCACATACCCGGGGGTAGCTACAGATACGCAGTATTTT. Translated: CASTYPGVATDTQYF.

This clone was detected only a few times. The chain combines TRBV5-4 with TRBJ2-1; 8 bases agree with TRBD2. CDR1 and CDR2 (germline): SGHNT, YYREEE (reference sequence). This CDR3 is built from 16 residues. The J segment lost 8 bases and the V segment lost 2 bases, leaving 12 bases of the junction unmatched. CDR3 sequence: CASSLSGRAVRYEQFF. In DNA form, the CDR3 reads TGTGCCAGCAGCTTATCCGGGAGGGCCGTTCGCTATGAGCAGTTCTTC. The entire variable domain, with the rest obtained from reference TRBV5-4 and TRBJ2-1, is as follows: ETGVTQSPTHLIKTRGQQVTLRCSSQSGHNTVSWYQQALGQGPQFIFQYYREEENGRGNFPPRFSGLQFPNYSSELNVNALELDDSALYLCASSLSGRAVRYEQFFGPGTRLTVL.

This clone was counted once. This chain uses TRBV10-3 with TRBJ2-5; TRBD1 agrees at 7 bases. CDR1 is ENHRY, CDR2 SYGVKD, per germline. CDR3 length: 13 residues. Unmatched junction bases numbered 4, after V lost 6 bases and J lost 3 bases. This chain's CDR3 is CAIRGDSEETQYF. The CDR3 nucleotides read TGTGCCATCAGGGGGGACAGTGAAGAGACCCAGTACTTC.

The genes are TRBV19 and TRBJ2-1; D perhaps matches TRBD2 (7 bases). V lost 4 bases, J lost 8 bases, and 15 bases lay in between. CDR3 size: 14 residues. CDR1 and CDR2 from the germline V gene are LNHDA and SQIVND (reference sequence). As DNA, the CDR3 is TGTGCCAGTAGTACGGACTGGGGGGGCGATGAGCAGTTCTTC. This codes for CASSTDWGGDEQFF.

The chain has TRBV6-4 and TRBJ2-5; maybe TRBD1 (5 bases). Germline CDR1 is MRHNA and CDR2 is SNTAGT. Trimming cost V 3 bases and J 8 bases, with 13 bases left between them. This CDR3 contains 13 residues. CDR3 bases: TGTGCCAGCAGTGAGATCAAGGGGTACACCCAGTACTTC. Its translation: CASSEIKGYTQYF.

This rearrangement joins TRBV30 to TRBJ1-5, with 7 bases fitting TRBD1. The V and J ends lost 2 bases and 5 bases, in that order; junction bases with no gene match: 12. Germline CDR1 and CDR2: GTSNPN and SVGIG (reference sequence). The CDR3 covers 16 residues. The CDR3 DNA reads TGTGCCTGGAGTCGAAGAGTAAGGGGGCCCGATCAGCCCCAGCATTTT. Translating gives CAWSRRVRGPDQPQHF.

In its sample, this clone was seen a few times. The V call is TRBV7-2, the J call TRBJ2-2; TRBD2 matches 9 bases. The CDR3 length is 14 residues. Looked up from germline, CDR1 is SGHTA and CDR2 is FQGNSA. The CDR3 DNA is TGTGCTACGGGGACTAGCTCTTACACCGGGGAGCTGTTTTTT. This codes for CATGTSSYTGELFF.

The CDR3 spells CASSSVIAGAWDEQYF. In DNA form, the CDR3 reads TGTGCCAGCAGCTCGGTGATAGCGGGAGCATGGGACGAGCAGTACTTC. The chain joins TRBV11-2 to TRBJ2-7; 9 nucleotides agree with TRBD2. This CDR3 spans 16 amino acids. V trimming: 4 bases; J trimming: 5 bases; junction bases outside the gene matches: 12. The V gene's germline CDR1 is SGHAT and CDR2 FQNNGV.

The chain links TRBV5-1 to TRBJ2-4; TRBD2 matches 7 bases. The CDR3 totals 14 residues. V shed 4 bases, J shed 9 bases, and the junction held 10 bases outside the gene matches. Looked up from germline, CDR1 is SGHRS and CDR2 is YFSETQ. The CDR3 reads CASSRTGGSVIQYF. The CDR3 DNA sequence: TGCGCCAGCAGCCGCACCGGGGGGAGTGTCATTCAGTACTTC. The entire variable domain, with the rest obtained from reference TRBV5-1 and TRBJ2-4, is as follows: KAGVTQTPRYLIKTRGQQVTLSCSPISGHRSVSWYQQTPGQGLQFLFEYFSETQRNKGNFPGRFSGRQFSNSRSEMNVSTLELGDSALYLCASSRTGGSVIQYFGAGTRLSVL.

This rearrangement joins TRBV6-6 to TRBJ1-2, with TRBD1 as a possible D gene (6 bases). Germline assignment: CDR1 MNHNY and CDR2 SVGAGI (reference sequence). This CDR3 comprises 15 residues. With 1 base removed from V and 1 base from J, the gap between germline ends came to 10 bases. In DNA, the CDR3 is TGTGCCAGCAGTTACTTGCTAGGGGGTAACTATGGCTACACCTTC. Protein: CASSYLLGGNYGYTF.

This clone was counted a single time. CDR3 sequence reads: CASTLGGGATIGEKLFF. Written as DNA, the CDR3 is TGTGCCAGCACCCTAGGCGGGGGCGCGACTATAGGTGAAAAACTGTTTTTT. The genes are TRBV11-2 and TRBJ1-4; TRBD1 is a possible D gene (6 bases). This CDR3 has 17 residues. CDR1 is SGHAT, CDR2 FQNNGV, per germline. Trimming shortened V by 7 bases and J by 7 bases, and 25 bases separated the two germline ends.

J is TRBJ2-7 and V is TRBV5-5; D uncertain. V was pared by 3 bases and J by 2 bases, with 9 bases between. This CDR3 comprises 13 residues. Germline assignment: CDR1 SGHKS and CDR2 YYEKEE (reference sequence). DNA of the CDR3: TGTGCCAGCAGCTCCCTCGGTACCTACGAGCAGTACTTC. Encoded protein: CASSSLGTYEQYF.